This T cell receptor beta chain originates from a study of blood T cells in healthy people across ages. From germline, CDR1 is MNHEY and CDR2 SVGAGI. Trimming removed 1 base at V and 5 bases at J, with 9 bases between. The CDR3 runs 14 residues. Then a second PCR, running roughly 7 to 11 cycles, was carried out with a sample-barcoded 5' primer and a J-beta primer mix. TCRdb recomputed calls from the 5' RACE reads with MiXCR, one row per CDR3 protein. The table has about 1.6 million distinct CDR3 sequences, 30% to 40% seen once. This clonotype was counted only a few times. Its matching antigen is unknown. Study results and caveats: Per-million-T-cell TCR beta diversity fell roughly linearly with age.

Peripheral blood was drawn, ten milliliters per donor. This sequence originates from a woman aged 25-40 years in good health. Sequenced: blood. The chain carries TRBV6-5 and TRBJ2-1; D is perhaps TRBD1 (5 bases). In DNA, the CDR3 is TGTGCCAGCAGTTACTTTGACAGACACAATGAGCAGTTCTTC. Encoded protein: CASSYFDRHNEQFF.